This T cell receptor (beta chain) was found in a study of PD-1 blockade in classical Hodgkin lymphoma. Across the study: It was nivolumab at 3 mg/kg, given intravenously every 2 weeks, that patients received. Findings and caveats of the study: TCR diversity in CD4+, not CD8+, cells rose significantly by C4D1. It was reported that newly diagnosed patients had less baseline TCR diversity than healthy donors.

The protocol was immunoSEQ multiplex PCR, while the TCRdb copy is restricted to in-frame clones and leaves out a portion. This sample carries around 13,000 clones, about four fifths of them seen once, and the ten largest clones take approximately 4%. Each patient's relapse followed autologous stem cell transplantation, and brentuximab vedotin exposure varied. The CDR3 sequence is 13 residues long. Trimming removed 6 bases at V and 1 base at J, with 9 bases between. Germline CDR1 and CDR2: MNHEY and SVGAGI. Comment on this clone: Its cognate antigen is unknown.

The chain recombines TRBV6-5 with TRBJ1-1; D is uncertain. This sequence originates from a human donor with classical Hodgkin lymphoma. Sequencing was performed on peripheral blood mononuclear cells (PBMCs), taken at baseline. The CDR3 loop reads CASRGSKNTEAFF. In nucleotides, the CDR3 is TGTGCCAGCAGGGGGTCGAAGAACACTGAAGCTTTCTTT.